The rows below give T cell receptor beta chains drawn from one sample of a study of blood T cell repertoires in COVID-19. This table comes from immunoSEQ multiplex PCR, and its TCRdb copy is limited to in-frame clones, with some not included. The sample records more than 300,000 clones, 88% being singletons. Sequences were obtained from peripheral blood. All receptors come from an older woman with COVID-19, enrolled during active disease. The CDR3 runs from the conserved cysteine through the conserved F or W. Each record gives: J gene, D gene, V gene, CDR3 DNA, CDR3 protein. D genes are given only for firm matches.

j_call: TRBJ1-1; d_call: TRBD1; v_call: TRBV6-5; cdr3_nt: TGTGCCAGCAGTTACACGACAGGGAAAGGGACTGAAGCTTTCTTT; cdr3_aa: CASSYTTGKGTEAFF
j_call: TRBJ1-2; d_call: TRBD1; v_call: TRBV7-9; cdr3_nt: TGTGCCAGCAGCTCCCTACAGGGGGTGTATGGCTACACCTTC; cdr3_aa: CASSSLQGVYGYTF
j_call: TRBJ2-7; d_call: .; v_call: TRBV7-8; cdr3_nt: TGTGCCAGCAGCTTAGGTGGAGCGGACTCCTACGAGCAGTACTTC; cdr3_aa: CASSLGGADSYEQYF
j_call: TRBJ1-6; d_call: TRBD1; v_call: TRBV27; cdr3_nt: TGTGCCAGCAGAACAGGGGGGACACCCCTCCACTTT; cdr3_aa: CASRTGGTPLHF
j_call: TRBJ1-6; d_call: TRBD1; v_call: TRBV4-1; cdr3_nt: TGCGCCAGCAGCACCGAGACAGGGGGTAATTCACCCCTCCACTTT; cdr3_aa: CASSTETGGNSPLHF
j_call: TRBJ2-7; d_call: .; v_call: TRBV25-1; cdr3_nt: TGTGCCAGTAACCGGGACATCGGATTCGAGCAGTACTTC; cdr3_aa: CASNRDIGFEQYF
j_call: TRBJ1-4; d_call: TRBD1; v_call: TRBV19; cdr3_nt: TGTGCCAGTAGTACCCAGGGGGCAGGAGAAAAACTGTTTTTT; cdr3_aa: CASSTQGAGEKLFF
j_call: TRBJ1-2; d_call: TRBD1; v_call: TRBV5-6; cdr3_nt: TGTGCCAGCAGCTCGGGACAGGGCCCGAGGGACTATGGCTACACCTTC; cdr3_aa: CASSSGQGPRDYGYTF
j_call: TRBJ1-2; d_call: .; v_call: TRBV29-1; cdr3_nt: TGCAGCGTTGAGTTATCAGGGGCTCACGACTACACCTTC; cdr3_aa: CSVELSGAHDYTF
j_call: TRBJ2-5; d_call: TRBD1; v_call: TRBV5-4; cdr3_nt: TGTGCCAGCAGCTCATCTCCGGGACAGCAAGAGACCCAGTACTTC; cdr3_aa: CASSSSPGQQETQYF
j_call: TRBJ2-3; d_call: .; v_call: TRBV7-8; cdr3_nt: TGTGCCAGCAGCTTAACGGATACGGGGCAGTATTTT; cdr3_aa: CASSLTDTGQYF
j_call: TRBJ2-2; d_call: TRBD2; v_call: TRBV5-1; cdr3_nt: TGCGCCAGCAGCTTGTCCCGGGGGGGCCTGACCGGGGAGCTGTTTTTT; cdr3_aa: CASSLSRGGLTGELFF
j_call: TRBJ1-2; d_call: TRBD1; v_call: TRBV9; cdr3_nt: TGTGCCAGCAGCGTAGGGACAGGAGCCTACACCTTC; cdr3_aa: CASSVGTGAYTF
j_call: TRBJ1-1; d_call: TRBD1; v_call: TRBV5-1; cdr3_nt: TGCGCCAGCAGCCCGACAGGGATGAGCCCTGAAGCTTTCTTT; cdr3_aa: CASSPTGMSPEAFF
j_call: TRBJ1-4; d_call: TRBD1; v_call: TRBV29-1; cdr3_nt: TGCAGCGTCGGACAGGGTACTAATGAAAAACTGTTTTTT; cdr3_aa: CSVGQGTNEKLFF
j_call: TRBJ2-7; d_call: .; v_call: TRBV12-3/TRBV12-4; cdr3_nt: TGTGCCAGCAGTTCAGGATTCGAGCAGTACTTC; cdr3_aa: CASSSGFEQYF
j_call: TRBJ2-7; d_call: .; v_call: TRBV21-1; cdr3_nt: TGTGCCAGCAGCCACCACTACGGGACAGCACACTACGAGCAGTACTTC; cdr3_aa: CASSHHYGTAHYEQYF
j_call: TRBJ2-5; d_call: .; v_call: TRBV9; cdr3_nt: TGTGCCAGCAGCGTCCACAGCGGCCAAGAGACCCAGTACTTC; cdr3_aa: CASSVHSGQETQYF